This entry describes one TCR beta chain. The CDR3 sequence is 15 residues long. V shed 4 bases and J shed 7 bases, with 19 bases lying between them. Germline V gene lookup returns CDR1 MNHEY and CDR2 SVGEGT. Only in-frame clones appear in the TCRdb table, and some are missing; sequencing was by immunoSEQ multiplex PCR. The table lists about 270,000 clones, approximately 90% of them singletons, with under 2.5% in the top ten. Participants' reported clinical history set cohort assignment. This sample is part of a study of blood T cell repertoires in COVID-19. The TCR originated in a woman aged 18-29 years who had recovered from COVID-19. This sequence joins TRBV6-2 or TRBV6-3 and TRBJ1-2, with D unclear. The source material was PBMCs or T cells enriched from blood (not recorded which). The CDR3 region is CASSSGSQPGVGYTF. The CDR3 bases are TGTGCCAGCAGTTCCGGGTCCCAGCCCGGGGTTGGCTACACCTTC.